The T cell receptor (beta chain) described here comes from a study of shared clonotypes between healthy human individuals. Study-level points and caveats: A generally larger estimated richness was seen in naive subsets than in memory subsets.

Regarding this clone: The antigen is unknown.

Selected positively for CCR7 and CD45RO-negative, naive CD8 cells excluded terminally differentiated effector memory CD45RA+ cells. Donors, without exception, were Caucasian adults residing in Nashville, Tennessee. The assay was run at deep level. Original data processing: Filtering was not the same, since immunoSEQ gave junction-only sequences without quality scores. The table came from immunoSEQ multiplex PCR; TCRdb's copy has only in-frame clones and leaves some out. The DNA gave D and trimming, while V, J and clone size come from that table. The data contain about 2.1 million clones, around 95% of them singletons. Sequencing was done on a sample of naive CD8+ T cells from PBMCs. The sequence was collected from a man aged 18-30 years in good health. Some clones in this sample may be carry-over from other donors' samples.

Here the CDR3 DNA reads TGTGCCAGCAATCCGCTTGCTTCAAGCACAGATACGCAGTATTTT. Protein sequence: CASNPLASSTDTQYF. This rearrangement joins TRBV27 to TRBJ2-3; D is unclear. The V and J ends lost 7 bases and 0 bases respectively, with 14 bases between them. The germline CDR1 and CDR2 sequences are MNHEY and SMNVEV (reference sequence). This CDR3 has 15 amino acids.